This T cell receptor (beta chain) appears in the sequencing data of a study of T-cell memory formation after mild COVID-19. Study-wide context: Clustering of TCRs was largely donor specific. Overall study results and limits: The authors did not confirm SARS-CoV-2 specificity of second-wave clones peaking day 37. CD4+ contracting clones lay mainly in CM and EM, CD8+ ones in EMRA.

The CDR3 has 14 residues. Germline loops: CDR1 MNHNY, CDR2 SVGAGI (reference sequence). V trimming: 6 bases; J trimming: 4 bases; junction bases outside the gene matches: 9. After 5'RACE with constant-segment primers, TCR alpha and TCR beta cDNA libraries carrying sample barcodes and UMIs were obtained. TCRdb reprocessed the 5' RACE reads via MiXCR and lists one record per CDR3 protein. The sample consists of about 160,000 distinct CDR3 sequences, roughly a third of them appearing once. As for this clonotype: Its antigen is not known.

The TCR was taken from an adult woman who had mild COVID-19 (a few samples of this study predate the infection). Cell type and time point are not known. Input material: PBMCs or a T cell subset sorted from them (not recorded which). This chain joins TRBV6-6 and TRBJ2-7, with 7 bases matching TRBD2. The chain's CDR3 is CASSLREGVYEQYF. The CDR3, as DNA: TGTGCCAGCAGCCTCAGGGAGGGAGTTTACGAGCAGTACTTC.